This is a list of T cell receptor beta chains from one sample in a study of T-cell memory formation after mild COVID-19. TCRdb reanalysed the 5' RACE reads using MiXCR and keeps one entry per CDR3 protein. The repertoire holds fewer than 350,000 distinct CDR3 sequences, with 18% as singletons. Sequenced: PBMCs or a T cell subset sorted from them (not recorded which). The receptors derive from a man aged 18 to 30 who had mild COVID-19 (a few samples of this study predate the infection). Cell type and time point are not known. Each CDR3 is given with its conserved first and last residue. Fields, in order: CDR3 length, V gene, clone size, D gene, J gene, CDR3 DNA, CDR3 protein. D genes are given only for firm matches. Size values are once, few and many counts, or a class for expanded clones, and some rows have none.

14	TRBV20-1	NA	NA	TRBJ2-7	TGCAGTGCCCCCGGCGGGACAGTATATTACGAGCAGTACTTC	CSAPGGTVYYEQYF
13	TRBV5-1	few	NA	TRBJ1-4	TGCGCCAGCAGCTTGGCCAGAAATGAAAAACTGTTTTTT	CASSLARNEKLFF
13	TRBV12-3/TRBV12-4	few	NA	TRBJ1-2	TGTGCCAGCAGTTTGATGAGGGACTATGGCTACACCTTC	CASSLMRDYGYTF
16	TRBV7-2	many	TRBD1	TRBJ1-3	TGTGCCAGCAGCTTTACAGGGGTCGTGTCTGGAAACACCATATATTTT	CASSFTGVVSGNTIYF
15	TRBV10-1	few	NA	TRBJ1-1	TGCGCCAGCAGTGAGTATGGGAAAGGGAACACTGAAGCTTTCTTT	CASSEYGKGNTEAFF
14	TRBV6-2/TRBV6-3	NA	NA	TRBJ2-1	TGTGCCAGCAGTTTGAGGGGGGGACCAAATGAGCAGTTCTTC	CASSLRGGPNEQFF
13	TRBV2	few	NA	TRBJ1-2	TGTGCCAGCAGGGGGGTCGGCGACTATGGCTACACCTTC	CASRGVGDYGYTF
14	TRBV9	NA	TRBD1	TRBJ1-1	TGTGCCAGCAGCGAATCAGGGGGGAACACTGAAGCTTTCTTT	CASSESGGNTEAFF
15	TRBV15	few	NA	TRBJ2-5	TGTGCCACCAGCAGAGATCGATCGGTCAAAGAGACCCAGTACTTC	CATSRDRSVKETQYF
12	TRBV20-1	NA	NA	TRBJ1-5	TGCAGTGCTAATCCAGGGTACCAGCCCCAGCATTTT	CSANPGYQPQHF
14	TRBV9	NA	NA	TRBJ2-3	TGTGCCAGCAGCGTAGGGTTTCCTACTGATACGCAGTATTTT	CASSVGFPTDTQYF
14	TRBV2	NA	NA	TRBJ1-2	TGTGCCAGCAGTGAGCAAGGGAGTAACTATGGCTACACCTTC	CASSEQGSNYGYTF
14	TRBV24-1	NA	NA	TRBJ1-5	TGTGCCACCAGTAACAGGGAAGTGAATCAGCCCCAGCATTTT	CATSNREVNQPQHF
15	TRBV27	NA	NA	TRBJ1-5	TGTGCCAGCAGTCCCCTGGCCGGACGCAATCAGCCCCAGCATTTT	CASSPLAGRNQPQHF
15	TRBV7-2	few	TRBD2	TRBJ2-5	TGTGCCAGCAGCTTTCAGCGGGGGGTTGGAGAGACCCAGTACTTC	CASSFQRGVGETQYF
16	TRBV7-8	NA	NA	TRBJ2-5	TGTGCCAGCAGCTACCAGCGGAACAGGGAAAAAGAGACCCAGTACTTC	CASSYQRNREKETQYF
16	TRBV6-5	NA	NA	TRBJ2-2	TGTGCCAGCAGTTACTCGAGTCGGGGGAACACCGGGGAGCTGTTTTTT	CASSYSSRGNTGELFF
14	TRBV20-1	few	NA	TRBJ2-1	TGCAGTGCTAGAGATGAGAGGACCTACAATGAGCAGTTCTTC	CSARDERTYNEQFF
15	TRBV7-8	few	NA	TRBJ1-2	TGTGCCAGCAGCTTAGCGCAGAGGCCCAGCTATGGCTACACCTTC	CASSLAQRPSYGYTF
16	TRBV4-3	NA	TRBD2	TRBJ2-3	TGCGCCAGCAGCCAAGTCGACCGGGGGGGCATAGATACGCAGTATTTT	CASSQVDRGGIDTQYF
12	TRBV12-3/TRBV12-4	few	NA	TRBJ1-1	TGTGCCAGCAGTTTAAGCAGGGGTGAAGCTTTCTTT	CASSLSRGEAFF
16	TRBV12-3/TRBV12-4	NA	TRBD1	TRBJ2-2	TGTGCCAGCAGTCCAACAGGGGACAGGGCCACCGGGGAGCTGTTTTTT	CASSPTGDRATGELFF
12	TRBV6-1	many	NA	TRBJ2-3	TGTGCCAGCCACCCAGGTCCAGATACGCAGTATTTT	CASHPGPDTQYF
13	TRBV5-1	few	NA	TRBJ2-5	TGCGCCAGCAGCTTGGATTCAGAAGAGACCCAGTACTTC	CASSLDSEETQYF
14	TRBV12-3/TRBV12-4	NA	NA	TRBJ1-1	TGTGCCAGCAGGGTAGGGGCGGGGGACACTGAAGCTTTCTTT	CASRVGAGDTEAFF
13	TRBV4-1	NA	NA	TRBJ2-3	TGCGCCAGCAGCCAAGGGTGGCAGAATACGCAGTATTTT	CASSQGWQNTQYF
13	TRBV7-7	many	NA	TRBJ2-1	TGTGCCAGCAGCCCGGACGGCTACAATGAGCAGTTCTTC	CASSPDGYNEQFF
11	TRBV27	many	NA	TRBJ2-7	TGTGCCAGCAGTAACAACTACGAGCAGTACTTC	CASSNNYEQYF